Below are 11 T cell receptor beta chains sequenced from a single sample in a study of a mutant IDH1 vaccine in newly diagnosed glioma. Antigens of these TCRs are unknown. Assay: immunoSEQ multiplex PCR; the TCRdb copy retains only in-frame clones and omits some. The sample yields around 41,000 clones, 84% seen once. Time point defined: week 11, during vaccination. Doses consisted of 300 ug of mutant IDH1 20-mer peptide each, paired with topical imiquimod. The specimen comprised PBMCs, sampled from a glioma patient whose treatment included an IDH1 peptide vaccine. The receptors were gathered from a man aged 40-55 years with glioma.

The chain is built from TRBV7-9 and TRBJ1-2; no clear D gene. CDR1 is SEHNR, CDR2 FQNEAQ, per germline (reference sequence). V dropped 8 bases and J dropped 5 bases, with 15 bases sitting between them. This CDR3 region has 13 residues. The CDR3 region is CASQLIEGYGYTF. The CDR3 coding sequence is TGTGCCAGCCAACTGATTGAGGGATATGGCTACACCTTC.

The chain combines TRBV29-1 with TRBJ1-2; possibly TRBD1 for D (5 bases). V lost 6 bases to trimming and J lost 4 bases, with 15 bases between them. The CDR3 totals 13 residues. Germline CDR1 and CDR2: SQVTM and ANQGSEA. The CDR3 DNA sequence: TGCAGCGTAGCCGGTGGGGGAAGCTATGGCTACACCTTC. Its protein is CSVAGGGSYGYTF.

This clone was observed a handful of times. The V and J genes are TRBV6-6 and TRBJ2-3; tentatively, D is TRBD1 or TRBD2 (5 bases each). V was clipped by 5 bases and J by 6 bases, with 9 bases between them. Germline CDR1 MNHNY, CDR2 SVGAGI (reference sequence). The CDR3 sequence is 12 residues long. In nucleotides, the CDR3 is TGTGCCAGCAGTGAGGGGCGCGATACGCAGTATTTT. Amino acids: CASSEGRDTQYF.

The rearrangement joins TRBV6-5 to TRBJ2-3; no clear D gene. Between the trimmed V and J ends, which lost 6 bases and 0 bases, there was a span of 7 bases. The CDR3 runs to 13 residues. Per germline, CDR1 MNHEY and CDR2 SVGAGI. The CDR3 loop reads CASRVDSTDTQYF. The DNA for the CDR3 is TGTGCCAGCAGGGTAGACAGCACAGATACGCAGTATTTT.

The chain combines TRBV6-1 with TRBJ2-2, with TRBD2 as a possible D gene (6 bases). CDR3 length: 14 amino acids. Trimming removed 6 bases at V and 2 bases at J, with 10 bases between. Germline V lookup: CDR1 MNHNS, CDR2 SASEGT. CDR3 in DNA: TGTGCCAGCAGGGGACTGGCTAACACCGGGGAGCTGTTTTTT. Amino acids: CASRGLANTGELFF.

The gene calls are TRBV6-4 and TRBJ2-2; D remains ambiguous. Germline loops: CDR1 MRHNA, CDR2 SNTAGT. V was clipped by 6 bases and J by 4 bases, with 9 bases between them. This CDR3 region has 13 residues. The CDR3 protein is CASRGWLTGELFF. CDR3 nucleotides: TGTGCCAGCAGGGGGTGGCTCACCGGGGAGCTGTTTTTT.

V gene TRBV15 combines with J gene TRBJ1-2; 7 nucleotides line up with TRBD1. V was pared by 0 bases and J by 8 bases, with 9 bases of the junction left unmatched. This CDR3 has 15 amino acids. Looked up from germline, CDR1 is LNHNV and CDR2 is YYDKDF (reference sequence). The CDR3 coding sequence is TGTGCCACCAGCAGAGATTCGGTAACAGGGGTCGGCTACACCTTC. It translates to CATSRDSVTGVGYTF.

V is TRBV27 and J is TRBJ2-3; D is perhaps TRBD2 (6 bases). The CDR3 covers 14 residues. Looked up from germline, CDR1 is MNHEY and CDR2 is SMNVEV (reference sequence). V lost 5 bases and J 6 bases, leaving 15 bases between the germline ends. Here the CDR3 reads CASSPLTSMDTQYF. The CDR3 bases are TGTGCCAGCAGTCCCCTGACTAGTATGGATACGCAGTATTTT.

This sequence joins TRBV6-6 and TRBJ2-1; 16 bases map to TRBD2. Germline CDR1 is MNHNY and CDR2 is SVGAGI (reference sequence). V dropped 4 bases and J dropped 16; count of bases not matched to a gene: 7. The CDR3 contains 14 residues. CDR3 in amino acids: CASSSGTSGRAAFF. The CDR3 DNA reads TGTGCCAGCAGTTCCGGGACTAGCGGGAGGGCCGCCTTCTTC.

The chain employs TRBV7-2 and TRBJ1-1; TRBD1 is a possible D gene (5 bases). Germline CDR1 and CDR2: SGHTA and FQGNSA. V dropped 1 base and J dropped 11 bases, with 14 bases sitting between them. CDR3 size: 13 residues. CDR3 amino acids: CASSLVLGTEAFF. CDR3 bases: TGTGCCAGCAGCTTAGTTCTGGGGACGGAGGCTTTCTTT.

This sequence joins TRBV14 and TRBJ2-3; maybe TRBD2 (6 bases). V was shortened by 4 bases and J by 0 bases, with 11 bases between the two germline ends. The CDR3 has 15 residues. The V gene's germline CDR1 is SGHDN and CDR2 FVKESK. The CDR3 nucleotides are TGTGCCAGCAGCCCCAGGACTACTAGCACAGATACGCAGTATTTT. Its protein product is CASSPRTTSTDTQYF. Filled out from reference TRBV14 and TRBJ2-3, the complete variable domain reads EAGVTQFPSHSVIEKGQTVTLRCDPISGHDNLYWYRRVMGKEIKFLLHFVKESKQDESGMPNNRFLAERTGGTYSTLKVQPAELEDSGVYFCASSPRTTSTDTQYFGPGTRLTVL.